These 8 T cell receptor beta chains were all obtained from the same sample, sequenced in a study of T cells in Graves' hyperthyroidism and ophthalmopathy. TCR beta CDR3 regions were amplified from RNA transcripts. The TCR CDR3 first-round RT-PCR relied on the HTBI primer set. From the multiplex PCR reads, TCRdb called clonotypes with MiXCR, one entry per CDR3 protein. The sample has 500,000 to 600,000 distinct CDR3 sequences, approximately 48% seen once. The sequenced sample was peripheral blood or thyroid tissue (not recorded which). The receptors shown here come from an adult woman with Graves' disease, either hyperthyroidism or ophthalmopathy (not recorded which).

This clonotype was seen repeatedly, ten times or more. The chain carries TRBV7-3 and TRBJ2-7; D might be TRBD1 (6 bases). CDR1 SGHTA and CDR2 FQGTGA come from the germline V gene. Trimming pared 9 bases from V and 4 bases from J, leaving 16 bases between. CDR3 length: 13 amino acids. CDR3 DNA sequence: TGTGCCAGTAGTTTCGGACAGTCGTACGAGCAGTACTTC. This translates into CASSFGQSYEQYF.

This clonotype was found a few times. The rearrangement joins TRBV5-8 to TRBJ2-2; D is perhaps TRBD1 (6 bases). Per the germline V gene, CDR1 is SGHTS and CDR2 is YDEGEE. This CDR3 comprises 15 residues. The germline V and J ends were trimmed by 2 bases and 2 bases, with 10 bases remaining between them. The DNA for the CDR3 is TGTGCCAGCAGCTTACAGGGTGTTAACACCGGGGAGCTGTTTTTT. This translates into CASSLQGVNTGELFF.

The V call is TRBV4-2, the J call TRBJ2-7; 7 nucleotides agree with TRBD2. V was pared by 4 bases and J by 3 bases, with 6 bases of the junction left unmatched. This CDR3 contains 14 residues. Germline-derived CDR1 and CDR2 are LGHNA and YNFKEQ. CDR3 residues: CASSPSGVNYEQYF. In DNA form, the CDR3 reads TGTGCCAGCAGCCCTAGCGGAGTAAACTACGAGCAGTACTTC.

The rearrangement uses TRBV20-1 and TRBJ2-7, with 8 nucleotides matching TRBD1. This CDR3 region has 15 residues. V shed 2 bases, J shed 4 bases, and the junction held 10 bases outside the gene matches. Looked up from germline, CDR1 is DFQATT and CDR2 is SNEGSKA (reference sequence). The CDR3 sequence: CSARPRTGHRYEQYF. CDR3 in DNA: TGCAGTGCTAGACCCAGGACAGGGCATCGTTACGAGCAGTACTTC.

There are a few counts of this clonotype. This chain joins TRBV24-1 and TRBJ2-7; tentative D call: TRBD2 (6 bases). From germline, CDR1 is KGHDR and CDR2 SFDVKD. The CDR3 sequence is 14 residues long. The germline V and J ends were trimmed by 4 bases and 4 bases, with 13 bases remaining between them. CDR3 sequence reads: CATSDPGRGYEQYF. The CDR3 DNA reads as TGTGCCACCAGTGACCCCGGGAGAGGGTACGAGCAGTACTTC.

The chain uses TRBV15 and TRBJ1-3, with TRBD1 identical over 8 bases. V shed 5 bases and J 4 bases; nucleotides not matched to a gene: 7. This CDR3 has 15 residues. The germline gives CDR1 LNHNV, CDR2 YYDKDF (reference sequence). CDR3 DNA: TGTGCCACCAGCGCGGACAGGGTCCGAGGAAACACCATATATTTT. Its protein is CATSADRVRGNTIYF.

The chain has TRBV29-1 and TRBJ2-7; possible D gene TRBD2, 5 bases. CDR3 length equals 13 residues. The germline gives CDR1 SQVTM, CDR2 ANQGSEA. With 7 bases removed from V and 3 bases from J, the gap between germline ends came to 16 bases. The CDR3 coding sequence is TGCAGCGCCAGAGGGCCCAGGAACTACGAGCAGTACTTC. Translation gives CSARGPRNYEQYF.

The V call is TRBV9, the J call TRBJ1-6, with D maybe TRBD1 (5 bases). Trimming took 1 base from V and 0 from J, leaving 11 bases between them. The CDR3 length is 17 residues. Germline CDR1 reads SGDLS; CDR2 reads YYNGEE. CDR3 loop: CASSVSRGYSYNSPLHF. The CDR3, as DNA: TGTGCCAGCAGCGTATCTAGGGGTTACTCCTATAATTCACCCCTCCACTTT. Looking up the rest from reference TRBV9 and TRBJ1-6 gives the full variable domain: DSGVTQTPKHLITATGQRVTLRCSPRSGDLSVYWYQQSLDQGLQFLIQYYNGEERAKGNILERFSAQQFPDLHSELNLSSLELGDSALYFCASSVSRGYSYNSPLHFGNGTRLTVT.